The sequence of this T cell receptor beta chain was determined in a study of PD-1 blockade in classical Hodgkin lymphoma. Findings of the study overall: TCR diversity rose significantly by C4D1 in CD4+ but not CD8+ cells.

All the patients suffered relapse after autologous stem cell transplantation, and brentuximab vedotin exposure differed. Assay: immunoSEQ multiplex PCR; the TCRdb copy retains only in-frame clones and omits some. This repertoire shows approximately 51,000 clones, just under 75% found once; its top ten account for less than 15%. With regard to this clone: Its antigen is currently unknown.

The receptor was isolated from a human donor with classical Hodgkin lymphoma. The sequenced sample was peripheral blood mononuclear cells (PBMCs), obtained before the second cycle of nivolumab.

For the CDR3, the DNA is TGTGCCAGCAGCCCCCGGGTCGGAACTAATCAGCCCCAGCATTTT. It yields the protein CASSPRVGTNQPQHF. The chain couples TRBV5-8 to TRBJ1-5; no clear D gene. Trimming left V 4 bases short and J 4 bases short, with 15 bases between. Germline V lookup: CDR1 SGHTS, CDR2 YDEGEE. The CDR3 sequence is 15 residues long.